Reported below is one T cell receptor (beta chain). Its antigen is not identified. This sample is drawn from a study of identifying expanded T cells in peripheral blood. Per germline, CDR1 SGHVS and CDR2 FNYEAQ. The CDR3 runs 16 residues. Trimming removed 5 bases from V and 1 base from J; junction bases left unmatched: 6. Whole-study findings and limits: Approximately two-week clone count variance significantly increased as total template count grew.

During the collection period, no donor immune events like infections were recorded. The assay was immunoSEQ multiplex PCR, and TCRdb's table has in-frame clones only and misses some. The table includes approximately 100,000 clones, about 89% detected once. The sample taken for sequencing was blood. The TCR was taken from a person between 18 and 70 years old in good health. This sequence joins TRBV7-6 and TRBJ2-3; 10 bases fit TRBD2. In DNA form, the CDR3 reads TGTGCCAGCAGCGCTAGCGGGGGATACCGCACAGATACGCAGTATTTT. It specifies CASSASGGYRTDTQYF.